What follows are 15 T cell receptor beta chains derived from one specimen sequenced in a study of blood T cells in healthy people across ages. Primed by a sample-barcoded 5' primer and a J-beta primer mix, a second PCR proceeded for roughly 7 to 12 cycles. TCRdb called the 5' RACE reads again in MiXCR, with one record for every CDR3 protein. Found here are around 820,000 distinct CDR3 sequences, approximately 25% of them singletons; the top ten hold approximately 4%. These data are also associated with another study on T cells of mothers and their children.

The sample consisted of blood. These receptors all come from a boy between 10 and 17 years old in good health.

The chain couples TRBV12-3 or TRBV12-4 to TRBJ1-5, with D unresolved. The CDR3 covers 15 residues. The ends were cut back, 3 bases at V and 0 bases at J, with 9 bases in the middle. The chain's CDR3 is CASSFSGFSNQPQHF. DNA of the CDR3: TGTGCCAGCAGTTTCTCGGGGTTTAGCAATCAGCCCCAGCATTTT.

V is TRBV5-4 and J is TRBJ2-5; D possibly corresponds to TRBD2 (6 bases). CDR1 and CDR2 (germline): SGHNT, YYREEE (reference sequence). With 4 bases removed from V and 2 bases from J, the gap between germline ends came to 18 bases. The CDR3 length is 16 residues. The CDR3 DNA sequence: TGTGCCAGCAGCGTTCCTCCGACGGGGACTCAAGAGACCCAGTACTTC. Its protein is CASSVPPTGTQETQYF.

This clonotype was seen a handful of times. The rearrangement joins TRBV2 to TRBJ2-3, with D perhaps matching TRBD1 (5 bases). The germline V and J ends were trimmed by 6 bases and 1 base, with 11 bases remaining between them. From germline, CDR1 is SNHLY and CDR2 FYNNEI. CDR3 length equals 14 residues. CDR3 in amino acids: CASSDRTRTDTQYF. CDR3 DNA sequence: TGTGCCAGCAGCGACAGAACCCGCACAGATACGCAGTATTTT.

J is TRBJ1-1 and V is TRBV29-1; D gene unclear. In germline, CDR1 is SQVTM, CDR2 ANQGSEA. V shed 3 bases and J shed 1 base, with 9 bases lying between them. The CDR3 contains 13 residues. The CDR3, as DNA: TGCAGCGTTGAGCCGGCGGAGAACACTGAAGCTTTCTTT. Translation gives CSVEPAENTEAFF.

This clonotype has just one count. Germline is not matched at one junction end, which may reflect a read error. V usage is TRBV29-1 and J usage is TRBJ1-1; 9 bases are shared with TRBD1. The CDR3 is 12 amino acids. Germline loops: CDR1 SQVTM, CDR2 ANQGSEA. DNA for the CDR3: TGCAGCGTAGGACAGGGGTGGACTGAAGTTTTCTTT. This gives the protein CSVGQGWTEVFF.

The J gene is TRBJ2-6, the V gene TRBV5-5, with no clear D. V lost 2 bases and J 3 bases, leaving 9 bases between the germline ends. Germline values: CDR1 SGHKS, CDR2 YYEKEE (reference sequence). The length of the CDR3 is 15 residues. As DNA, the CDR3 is TGTGCCAGCAGCTTAAGGTTCGATGGGGCCAACGTCCTGACTTTC. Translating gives CASSLRFDGANVLTF.

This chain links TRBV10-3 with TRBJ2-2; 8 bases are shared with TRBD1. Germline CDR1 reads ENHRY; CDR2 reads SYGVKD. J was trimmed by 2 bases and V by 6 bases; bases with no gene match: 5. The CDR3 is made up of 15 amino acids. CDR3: CAIRDGTGNTGELFF. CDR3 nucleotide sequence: TGTGCCATCAGGGACGGGACAGGAAACACCGGGGAGCTGTTTTTT.

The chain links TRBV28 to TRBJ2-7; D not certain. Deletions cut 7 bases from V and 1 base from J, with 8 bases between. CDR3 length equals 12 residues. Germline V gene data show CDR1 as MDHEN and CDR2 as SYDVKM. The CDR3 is CASTAGSYEQYF. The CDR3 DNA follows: TGTGCCAGCACTGCCGGGTCCTACGAGCAGTACTTC.

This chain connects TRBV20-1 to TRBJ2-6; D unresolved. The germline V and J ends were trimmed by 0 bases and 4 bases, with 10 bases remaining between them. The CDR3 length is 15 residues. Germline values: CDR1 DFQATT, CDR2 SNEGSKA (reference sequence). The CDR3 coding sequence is TGCAGTGCTAGAGAGTCTGGGTCCGGGGCCAACGTCCTGACTTTC. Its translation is CSARESGSGANVLTF.

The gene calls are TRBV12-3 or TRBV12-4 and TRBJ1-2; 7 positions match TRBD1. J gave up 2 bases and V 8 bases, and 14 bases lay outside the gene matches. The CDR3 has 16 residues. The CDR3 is CASSGTRMTGNYGYTF. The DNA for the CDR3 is TGTGCCAGCTCAGGCACCAGGATGACAGGGAACTATGGCTACACCTTC.

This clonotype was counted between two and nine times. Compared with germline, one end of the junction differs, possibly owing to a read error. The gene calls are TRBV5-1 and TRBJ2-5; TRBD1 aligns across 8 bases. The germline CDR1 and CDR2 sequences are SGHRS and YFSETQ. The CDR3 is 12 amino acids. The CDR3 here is CASSIPGGPTVF. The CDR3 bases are TGCGCCAGCAGCATCCCAGGGGGCCCTACGGTCTTC.

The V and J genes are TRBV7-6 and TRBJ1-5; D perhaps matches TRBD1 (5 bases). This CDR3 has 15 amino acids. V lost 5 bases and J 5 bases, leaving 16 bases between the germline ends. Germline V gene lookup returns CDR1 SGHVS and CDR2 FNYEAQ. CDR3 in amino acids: CASSRLGGKDQPQHF. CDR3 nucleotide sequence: TGTGCCAGCAGCCGACTTGGGGGGAAGGATCAGCCCCAGCATTTT.

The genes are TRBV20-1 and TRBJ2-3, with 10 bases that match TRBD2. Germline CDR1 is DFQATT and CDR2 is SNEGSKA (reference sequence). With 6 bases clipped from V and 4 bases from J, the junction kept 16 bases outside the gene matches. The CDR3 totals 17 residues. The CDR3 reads CSAVTPFSGRRADTQYF. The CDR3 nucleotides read TGCAGTGCCGTGACACCGTTTAGCGGGAGGAGAGCAGATACGCAGTATTTT.

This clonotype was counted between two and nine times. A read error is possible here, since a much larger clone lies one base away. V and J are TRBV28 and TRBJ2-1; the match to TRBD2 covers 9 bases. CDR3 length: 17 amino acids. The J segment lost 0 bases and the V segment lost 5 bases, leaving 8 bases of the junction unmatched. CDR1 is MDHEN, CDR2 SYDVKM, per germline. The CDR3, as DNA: TGTGCCAGCAGTATCCATGCGGGGGGGAGCTCCTACAATGAGCAGTTCTTC. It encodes CASSIHAGGSSYNEQFF.

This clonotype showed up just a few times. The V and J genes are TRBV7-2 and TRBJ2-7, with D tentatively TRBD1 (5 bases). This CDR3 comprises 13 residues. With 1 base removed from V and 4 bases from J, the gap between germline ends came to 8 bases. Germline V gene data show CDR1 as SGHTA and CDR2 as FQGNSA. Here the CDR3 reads CASSLEGLYEQYF. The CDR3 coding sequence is TGTGCCAGCAGCTTAGAGGGGCTGTACGAGCAGTACTTC. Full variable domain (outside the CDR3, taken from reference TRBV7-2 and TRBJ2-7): GAGVSQSPSNKVTEKGKDVELRCDPISGHTALYWYRQSLGQGLEFLIYFQGNSAPDKSGLPSDRFSAERTGGSVSTLTIQRTQQEDSAVYLCASSLEGLYEQYFGPGTRLTVT.